These 23 T cell receptor beta chains were sequenced from one sample in a study of graft-versus-host responses after intestinal transplantation. This table comes from immunoSEQ multiplex PCR, and its TCRdb copy is limited to in-frame clones, with some not included. Among 93,000 or so clones, over 85% were seen once, and the ten largest hold 1.2%. These receptors have no identified antigens. The sequencing used unstimulated CD8+ T cells sorted from spleen or lymph node cells, collected before intestinal transplant. The receptors stem from a human donor who received an intestinal transplant.

The V gene is TRBV21-1, the J gene TRBJ1-1. TRBV21-1 is deemed a pseudogene. The CDR3 is made up of 11 amino acids. CDR3 DNA: TGTGCCAGCAGCAGGGGGGTCGGAAGTTTCTTT. Protein product: CASSRGVGSFF.

The V and J genes are TRBV7-9 and TRBJ1-4; 8 positions match TRBD1. Trimming at V came to 6 bases and at J to 7 bases, leaving 4 bases not matched to a gene. Germline V lookup: CDR1 SEHNR, CDR2 FQNEAQ (reference sequence). This CDR3 has 13 residues. CDR3: CASRGTGGEKLFF. The CDR3 DNA sequence: TGTGCCAGCAGGGGAACAGGGGGTGAAAAACTGTTTTTT.

This chain uses TRBV7-3 with TRBJ2-1, with D maybe TRBD2 (5 bases). Germline assignment: CDR1 SGHTA and CDR2 FQGTGA. The CDR3 runs to 13 residues. V lost 2 bases and J lost 4, with 6 bases in between. The CDR3 sequence: CASSLERYNEQFF. The CDR3 DNA is TGTGCCAGCAGCTTAGAGCGGTACAATGAGCAGTTCTTC.

The V call is TRBV5-5, the J call TRBJ2-7, with D unclear. The germline CDR1 and CDR2 sequences are SGHKS and YYEKEE (reference sequence). CDR3 length: 15 residues. Trimming shortened V by 0 bases and J by 5 bases, and 15 bases separated the two germline ends. CDR3 in amino acids: CASSLDYSILNEQYF. The CDR3 bases are TGTGCCAGCAGCTTGGATTACAGCATCTTAAACGAGCAGTACTTC.

This chain links TRBV7-9 with TRBJ1-3, with D perhaps TRBD1 (5 bases). From germline, CDR1 is SEHNR and CDR2 FQNEAQ (reference sequence). V lost 8 bases, J lost 4 bases, and 15 bases lay in between. The CDR3 is 14 amino acids. The CDR3 nucleotides are TGTGCCAGCGGGGGGTTACGGGACGGAAACACCATATATTTT. It is translated as CASGGLRDGNTIYF. Variable domain in full (rest from reference TRBV7-9 and TRBJ1-3): DTGVSQNPRHKITKRGQNVTFRCDPISEHNRLYWYRQTLGQGPEFLTYFQNEAQLEKSRLLSDRFSAERPKGSFSTLEIQRTEQGDSAMYLCASGGLRDGNTIYFGEGSWLTVV.

This rearrangement joins TRBV7-9 to TRBJ2-7; 7 positions match TRBD2. CDR1 and CDR2 from the germline V gene are SEHNR and FQNEAQ (reference sequence). The CDR3 has 14 amino acids. J lost 2 bases, V lost 6 bases, and 7 bases had no gene match. The CDR3 DNA sequence: TGTGCCAGCAGTTTTCTGGCGGGAGCCTACGAGCAGTACTTC. Translating it yields CASSFLAGAYEQYF.

This sequence joins TRBV11-2 and TRBJ2-2, with 7 bases identical to TRBD2. CDR3 length: 13 amino acids. CDR1 and CDR2 from the germline V gene are SGHAT and FQNNGV. Trimming removed 6 bases from V and 6 bases from J; junction bases left unmatched: 4. CDR3 in amino acids: CASRVGGSGELFF. CDR3 nucleotides: TGTGCCAGCAGGGTGGGGGGGTCCGGGGAGCTGTTTTTT.

V gene TRBV5-6 combines with J gene TRBJ2-5; 10 nucleotides align to TRBD2. Near its end, the DNA agrees better with TRBJ2-7, so the J call may be wrong. The germline gives CDR1 SGHDT, CDR2 YYEEEE. The CDR3 runs to 14 residues. CDR3 protein: CASSLAGVAYEQYF. Written as DNA, the CDR3 is TGTGCCAGCAGTCTAGCGGGGGTCGCCTACGAGCAGTACTTC.

This clone was seen once. The chain couples TRBV18 to TRBJ2-5; TRBD1 agrees at 10 bases. TRBJ2-7 matches the DNA end more closely, so the J call is doubtful. The CDR3 has 15 residues. Germline V CDR1 and CDR2: KGHSH, LQKENI. The CDR3 DNA sequence: TGTGCCAGCTCACCAGACGGGACAGGGGACGACGAGCAGTACTTC. This gives the protein CASSPDGTGDDEQYF.

The rearrangement joins TRBV4-1 to TRBJ1-3; 8 nucleotides align to TRBD1. Germline V lookup: CDR1 MGHRA, CDR2 YSYEKL. The CDR3 consists of 16 residues. V gave up 0 bases and J gave up 10 bases; unmatched junction bases: 11. As DNA, the CDR3 is TGCGCCAGCAGCCAAGACTATACCGACAGGGGTCGTACCATATATTTT. Protein product: CASSQDYTDRGRTIYF.

This clone has a single count. The J gene is TRBJ2-7, the V gene TRBV19; 13 nucleotides align to TRBD2. The CDR3 contains 16 residues. Germline CDR1 reads LNHDA; CDR2 reads SQIVND (reference sequence). V was pared by 6 bases and J by 5 bases, with 10 bases of the junction left unmatched. Here the CDR3 reads CASSPTSGGAIDEQYF. Written as DNA, the CDR3 is TGTGCCAGTAGCCCCACTAGCGGGGGGGCCATCGACGAGCAGTACTTC.

This chain connects TRBV29-1 to TRBJ2-5; the D gene could be TRBD1 or TRBD2 (5 bases each). CDR1 is SQVTM and CDR2 is ANQGSEA in the germline V gene. The CDR3 has 13 amino acids. CDR3 amino acids: CSGGWSEEETQYF. The CDR3 DNA reads TGCAGTGGGGGTTGGTCTGAGGAGGAGACCCAGTACTTC.

The rearrangement uses TRBV7-3 and TRBJ1-1; D not certain. Germline values: CDR1 SGHTA, CDR2 FQGTGA. There are 13 residues in the CDR3. V was pared by 5 bases and J by 3 bases, with 10 bases between. The CDR3 sequence: CASSPPPDTEAFF. CDR3 nucleotide sequence: TGTGCCAGCAGCCCACCTCCGGACACTGAAGCTTTCTTT.

The chain combines TRBV2 with TRBJ2-1; D is unclear. The CDR3 consists of 13 residues. V dropped 0 bases and J dropped 6 bases, with 6 bases sitting between them. CDR1 SNHLY and CDR2 FYNNEI come from the germline V gene. In nucleotides, the CDR3 is TGTGCCAGCAGTGAAGCTTGGGCCAATGAGCAGTTCTTC. Translating gives CASSEAWANEQFF.

The chain carries TRBV28 and TRBJ2-1, with D possibly TRBD1 on 5 matching bases. Germline-derived CDR1 and CDR2 are MDHEN and SYDVKM. V lost 5 bases and J 5 bases, leaving 10 bases between the germline ends. The CDR3 length is 13 residues. The CDR3 sequence: CASSPEGDNEQFF. As DNA, the CDR3 is TGTGCCAGCAGTCCTGAAGGGGACAATGAGCAGTTCTTC.

Points on this clone: Sequence at one end of the junction differs from germline and may be a read error. The chain recombines TRBV5-4 with TRBJ1-2; 10 nucleotides align to TRBD1. Germline lookup yields CDR1 SGHNT and CDR2 YYREEE (reference sequence). This CDR3 spans 15 amino acids. The CDR3 DNA is TGTGCCAGCAGCGTAGGGACAGGGGATAACAATGGCTACACCTTC. It is translated as CASSVGTGDNNGYTF.

V gene TRBV5-4 combines with J gene TRBJ1-2; tentatively, D is TRBD1 (6 bases). V lost 0 bases and J lost 5, with 20 bases in between. CDR1 SGHNT and CDR2 YYREEE come from the germline V gene (reference sequence). The CDR3 is 17 residues long. Here the CDR3 reads CASSLGLTGAIDYGYTF. The CDR3 bases are TGTGCCAGCAGCTTGGGGTTGACAGGTGCCATCGATTATGGCTACACCTTC.

V and J are TRBV2 and TRBJ2-7; maybe TRBD1 (5 bases). The CDR3 is 14 residues long. The V gene's germline CDR1 is SNHLY and CDR2 FYNNEI. V was pared by 3 bases and J by 3 bases, with 12 bases between. CDR3 in amino acids: CASSDSLGDYEQYF. In DNA form, the CDR3 reads TGTGCCAGCAGTGATTCTCTAGGGGACTACGAGCAGTACTTC.

J is TRBJ1-4 and V is TRBV6-1; unclear D gene. Looked up from germline, CDR1 is MNHNS and CDR2 is SASEGT. This CDR3 spans 17 amino acids. V was pared by 1 base and J by 1 base, with 13 bases between. DNA of the CDR3: TGTGCCAGCAGTGAAGATTCGGCGGGTCTAACTAATGAAAAACTGTTTTTT. The encoded protein is CASSEDSAGLTNEKLFF.

The genes are TRBV6-5 and TRBJ1-1; 7 nucleotides match TRBD1. J gave up 10 bases and V 8 bases, and 16 bases lay outside the gene matches. Per germline, CDR1 MNHEY and CDR2 SVGAGI. The CDR3 spans 14 residues. The CDR3 is CASCPEGQPRVAFF. The CDR3 DNA sequence: TGTGCCAGCTGTCCCGAGGGACAGCCTCGAGTAGCTTTCTTT.

Only a few counts were recorded for this clone. The J gene is TRBJ1-1, the V gene TRBV6-5; TRBD1 matches at 7 bases. The germline gives CDR1 MNHEY, CDR2 SVGAGI. The CDR3 covers 15 residues. Trimming at V came to 0 bases and at J to 5 bases, leaving 6 bases not matched to a gene. The CDR3: CASSYSRGGGTEAFF. DNA of the CDR3: TGTGCCAGCAGTTACTCGAGAGGGGGCGGGACTGAAGCTTTCTTT.

The CDR3 here is CASSQEGETAGHWEQFF. Here the CDR3 DNA reads TGCGCCAGCAGCCAAGAAGGGGAGACCGCGGGACACTGGGAGCAGTTCTTC. The chain uses TRBV4-1 and TRBJ2-1; either TRBD1 or TRBD2 may supply D (6 bases each). Germline V CDR1 and CDR2: MGHRA, YSYEKL. The V gene lost 0 bases and the J gene lost 10 bases, with 22 bases spanning the gap. The CDR3 is made up of 17 amino acids.

CDR3 protein: CASSQTGQGYTF. Written as DNA, the CDR3 is TGTGCCAGCAGTCAGACAGGGCAAGGCTACACCTTC. The chain is built from TRBV27 and TRBJ1-2, with 7 bases aligning to TRBD1. The V segment lost 5 bases and the J segment 8 bases; nucleotides outside the gene matches: 5. The CDR3 sequence is 12 residues long. From germline, CDR1 is MNHEY and CDR2 SMNVEV (reference sequence).